A single sample gave rise to the 25 T cell receptor beta chains below, sequenced in a study of technical replicates of blood from a handful of donors. The protocol was immunoSEQ multiplex PCR, while the TCRdb copy is restricted to in-frame clones and leaves out a portion. Of 75,000 to 100,000 clones detected, around 94% appear once; the ten largest clones hold 0.38%. The sample was T cells isolated from PBMCs. The receptors shown here come from a human donor in good health.

This clone is a singleton in its sample. The V call is TRBV10-3, the J call TRBJ1-1, with a weak D call TRBD1 (5 bases). Trimming stripped 2 bases from V and 5 bases from J, with 12 bases between. CDR3 size: 14 residues. Germline values: CDR1 ENHRY, CDR2 SYGVKD. The CDR3 reads CAISEGEGRTEAFF. DNA of the CDR3: TGTGCCATCAGTGAGGGGGAGGGGCGGACTGAAGCTTTCTTT.

This chain uses TRBV27 with TRBJ2-2, with TRBD1 matching over 11 bases. CDR1 is MNHEY and CDR2 is SMNVEV in the germline V gene (reference sequence). With 5 bases clipped from V and 2 bases from J, the junction kept 7 bases outside the gene matches. CDR3 size: 17 residues. CDR3 in DNA: TGTGCCAGCAGTCCACCCGGGACAGGGGGAAACACCGGGGAGCTGTTTTTT. This gives the protein CASSPPGTGGNTGELFF.

The gene calls are TRBV30 and TRBJ1-1; D remains unclear. Trimming removed 0 bases at V and 8 bases at J, with 13 bases between. CDR3 length: 13 amino acids. CDR1 is GTSNPN, CDR2 SVGIG, per germline (reference sequence). The CDR3: CAWSVPGVSEAFF. DNA for the CDR3: TGTGCCTGGAGTGTACCGGGAGTATCGGAAGCTTTCTTT.

This chain's CDR3 is CASSLAIMTGLETQYF. CDR3 coding DNA: TGTGCCAGCAGCTTAGCGATAATGACAGGGCTGGAGACCCAGTACTTC. The rearrangement uses TRBV7-2 and TRBJ2-5; 7 nucleotides line up with TRBD1. CDR1 and CDR2 (germline): SGHTA, FQGNSA. The CDR3 has 16 amino acids. The trim removed 0 bases at V and 5 bases at J, leaving 9 bases unmatched.

The chain is built from TRBV27 and TRBJ2-3; 7 bases map to TRBD1. J gave up 0 bases and V 3 bases, and 9 bases lay outside the gene matches. The CDR3 is 17 residues long. Germline V CDR1 and CDR2: MNHEY, SMNVEV (reference sequence). The CDR3 DNA follows: TGTGCCAGCAGTTTTTTGTTTCGGACAGGCAGCACAGATACGCAGTATTTT. It translates to CASSFLFRTGSTDTQYF.

This sequence joins TRBV14 and TRBJ1-3; D gene ambiguous. CDR1 is SGHDN and CDR2 is FVKESK in the germline V gene. The ends were cut back, 6 bases at V and 2 bases at J, with 5 bases in the middle. The CDR3 is 12 residues long. The CDR3 is CASSLTGNTIYF. The CDR3 DNA sequence: TGTGCCAGCAGTTTAACTGGAAACACCATATATTTT.

CDR3 sequence: CASSPTAYNEQFF. The CDR3 coding sequence is TGTGCCAGCAGCCCGACAGCTTACAATGAGCAGTTCTTC. This chain joins TRBV6-5 and TRBJ2-1; TRBD1 is a possible D gene (5 bases). Trimming stripped 6 bases from V and 4 bases from J, with 10 bases between. Germline CDR1 and CDR2: MNHEY and SVGAGI. The CDR3 covers 13 residues.

The J gene is TRBJ2-2, the V gene TRBV10-3, with TRBD2 matching 11 bases. The CDR3 totals 18 residues. Germline V gene sequence: CDR1 ENHRY, CDR2 SYGVKD. With 5 bases clipped from V and 7 bases from J, the junction kept 15 bases outside the gene matches. The CDR3 protein is CAISPDPVAGGPGGELFF. Written as DNA, the CDR3 is TGTGCCATCAGTCCCGACCCCGTAGCGGGAGGGCCCGGCGGGGAGCTGTTTTTT.

J is TRBJ2-7 and V is TRBV29-1; TRBD2 aligns across 7 bases. The V segment lost 4 bases and the J segment 3 bases; nucleotides outside the gene matches: 6. Germline loops: CDR1 SQVTM, CDR2 ANQGSEA. The CDR3 spans 13 residues. The CDR3 DNA reads TGCAGCGTTGTGATTCTAGCGGACTACGAGCAGTACTTC. Translation: CSVVILADYEQYF.

V usage is TRBV5-1 and J usage is TRBJ1-2, with D uncertain. The CDR3 contains 15 residues. The V and J ends lost 4 bases and 8 bases respectively, with 21 bases between them. From germline, CDR1 is SGHRS and CDR2 YFSETQ. The CDR3 nucleotides read TGCGCCAGCAGCCCTCGTGCGGGATACACGGCGGGCTACACCTTC. Translation: CASSPRAGYTAGYTF. The whole variable domain, remainder taken from reference TRBV5-1 and TRBJ1-2, is KAGVTQTPRYLIKTRGQQVTLSCSPISGHRSVSWYQQTPGQGLQFLFEYFSETQRNKGNFPGRFSGRQFSNSRSEMNVSTLELGDSALYLCASSPRAGYTAGYTFGSGTRLTVV.

Notes on this clone: Germline is not matched at one junction end, which may reflect a read error. This chain links TRBV19 with TRBJ1-5; 7 bases line up with TRBD1. Germline assignment: CDR1 LNHDA and CDR2 SQIVND (reference sequence). This CDR3 is 14 amino acids long. The CDR3: CASSTQGGNQPQHF. In nucleotides, the CDR3 is TGTGCCAGTAGTACCCAAGGGGGCAACCAGCCCCAGCATTTT. Variable domain in full (rest from reference TRBV19 and TRBJ1-5): DGGITQSPKYLFRKEGQNVTLSCEQNLNHDAMYWYRQDPGQGLRLIYYSQIVNDFQKGDIAEGYSVSREKKESFPLTVTSAQKNPTAFYLCASSTQGGNQPQHFGDGTRLSIL.

V gene TRBV4-1 combines with J gene TRBJ2-3; weak D call: TRBD2 (6 bases). V lost 4 bases, J lost 1 base, and 21 bases lay in between. This CDR3 is built from 18 residues. The germline V gene has CDR1 MGHRA and CDR2 YSYEKL. The DNA of the CDR3 is TGCGCCAGCAGCCTCAGAGAAGTCCGGGAGAGGGGCACAGATACGCAGTATTTT. Translation: CASSLREVRERGTDTQYF.

The chain's CDR3 is CAGFPFGTGAGNTIYF. In nucleotides, the CDR3 is TGTGCCGGGTTTCCCTTCGGGACAGGGGCCGGAAACACCATATATTTT. The genes are TRBV30 and TRBJ1-3, with 10 bases lining up with TRBD1. The V gene's germline CDR1 is GTSNPN and CDR2 SVGIG (reference sequence). This CDR3 is built from 16 residues. V shed 8 bases, J shed 4 bases, and the junction held 14 bases outside the gene matches. Looking up the rest from reference TRBV30 and TRBJ1-3 gives the full variable domain: SQTIHQWPATLVQPVGSPLSLECTVEGTSNPNLYWYRQAAGRGLQLLFYSVGIGQISSEVPQNLSASRPQDRQFILSSKKLLLSDSGFYLCAGFPFGTGAGNTIYFGEGSWLTVV.

The V gene is TRBV5-1, the J gene TRBJ1-2; a weak D match, TRBD1 (5 bases). Between the trimmed V and J ends, which lost 4 bases and 4 bases, there was a span of 8 bases. The CDR3 sequence is 12 residues long. Looked up from germline, CDR1 is SGHRS and CDR2 is YFSETQ. CDR3 nucleotide sequence: TGCGCCAGCAGCGGGGGGATCTATGGCTACACCTTC. Protein sequence: CASSGGIYGYTF.

This clone was recorded once. The chain combines TRBV9 with TRBJ1-2, with D maybe TRBD1 (6 bases). Trimming left V 4 bases short and J 3 bases short, with 10 bases between. Germline CDR1 SGDLS, CDR2 YYNGEE. This CDR3 region has 13 residues. In DNA, the CDR3 is TGTGCCAGCAGCCTTTCAGGGGACTATGGCTACACCTTC. It codes for CASSLSGDYGYTF.

The V and J genes are TRBV5-1 and TRBJ2-7; 7 bases are a match to TRBD2. Germline CDR1 reads SGHRS; CDR2 reads YFSETQ. This CDR3 contains 14 residues. With V trimmed by 4 bases and J by 0 bases, 4 bases remained unmatched. The CDR3 DNA sequence: TGCGCCAGCAGCGTAGAGCGGGACTCCTACGAGCAGTACTTC. Protein product: CASSVERDSYEQYF.

The genes are TRBV6-5 and TRBJ1-5; 8 bases are shared with TRBD1. CDR1 is MNHEY and CDR2 is SVGAGI in the germline V gene. The length of the CDR3 is 12 residues. J was trimmed by 5 bases and V by 8 bases; bases with no gene match: 2. CDR3 nucleotides: TGTGCCAGCGGACAGGGCTATCAGCCCCAGCATTTT. Translation gives CASGQGYQPQHF.

The chain couples TRBV10-2 to TRBJ1-1, with 7 nucleotides matching TRBD1. V lost 6 bases to trimming and J lost 3 bases; unmatched junction nucleotides: 4. The CDR3 has 13 amino acids. CDR1 and CDR2 from the germline V gene are WSHSY and SAAADI. CDR3 loop: CASSGQVDTEAFF. Here the CDR3 DNA reads TGCGCCAGCAGCGGACAGGTTGACACTGAAGCTTTCTTT.

The chain carries TRBV25-1 and TRBJ2-2; 8 bases are shared with TRBD2. The germline gives CDR1 MGHDK, CDR2 SYGVNS. The CDR3 loop spans 17 amino acids. V shed 1 base, J shed 4 bases, and the junction held 8 bases outside the gene matches. The CDR3 bases are TGTGCCAGCAGTGAATTTATAAGCGGGAGTACCACCGGGGAGCTGTTTTTT. Protein sequence: CASSEFISGSTTGELFF.

The chain has TRBV10-3 and TRBJ1-4; D uncertain. V lost 2 bases to trimming and J lost 0 bases, with 10 bases between them. CDR1 and CDR2 (germline): ENHRY, SYGVKD. This CDR3 region has 16 residues. CDR3 coding DNA: TGTGCCATCAGTGAGCGTTCGGGAGCAACTAATGAAAAACTGTTTTTT. This encodes CAISERSGATNEKLFF.

The chain uses TRBV9 and TRBJ2-3; 10 bases align to TRBD2. The CDR3 contains 16 residues. Germline CDR1 and CDR2: SGDLS and YYNGEE. Trimming took 0 bases from V and 2 from J; bases not matched to a gene: 3. In nucleotides, the CDR3 is TGTGCCAGCAGCGTAGGAGCGGGAGGGCCCACAGATACGCAGTATTTT. It is translated as CASSVGAGGPTDTQYF.

The chain joins TRBV9 to TRBJ1-1; D not resolved. The CDR3 runs to 15 residues. CDR1 is SGDLS, CDR2 YYNGEE, per germline. V shed 0 bases and J shed 0 bases, with 9 bases lying between them. In nucleotides, the CDR3 is TGTGCCAGCAGCGTAGGGCCTGGCATGAACACTGAAGCTTTCTTT. Translated: CASSVGPGMNTEAFF.

The rearrangement uses TRBV7-3 and TRBJ2-3, with no clear D. The germline gives CDR1 SGHTA, CDR2 FQGTGA. V lost 4 bases, J lost 2 bases, and 7 bases lay in between. This CDR3 has 13 residues. The CDR3 reads CASSSTYTDTQYF. The CDR3 region has the DNA TGTGCCAGCAGCTCTACGTACACAGATACGCAGTATTTT.

This clone has just one count. The rearrangement joins TRBV4-1 to TRBJ2-1; D is perhaps TRBD1 (5 bases). CDR3 length equals 15 residues. The germline V and J ends were trimmed by 3 bases and 7 bases, with 16 bases remaining between them. Germline V gives CDR1 MGHRA, CDR2 YSYEKL. This chain's CDR3 is CASSQQGSIVNEQFF. CDR3 in DNA: TGCGCCAGCAGCCAGCAGGGCTCGATAGTTAATGAGCAGTTCTTC.

This sequence joins TRBV4-1 and TRBJ2-7, with 8 bases aligning to TRBD1. Germline values: CDR1 MGHRA, CDR2 YSYEKL. The CDR3 covers 15 residues. The trim removed 3 bases at V and 5 bases at J, leaving 9 bases unmatched. CDR3 DNA: TGCGCCAGCAGCCATCTCGGACAGGGATACGACGAGCAGTACTTC. It encodes CASSHLGQGYDEQYF.